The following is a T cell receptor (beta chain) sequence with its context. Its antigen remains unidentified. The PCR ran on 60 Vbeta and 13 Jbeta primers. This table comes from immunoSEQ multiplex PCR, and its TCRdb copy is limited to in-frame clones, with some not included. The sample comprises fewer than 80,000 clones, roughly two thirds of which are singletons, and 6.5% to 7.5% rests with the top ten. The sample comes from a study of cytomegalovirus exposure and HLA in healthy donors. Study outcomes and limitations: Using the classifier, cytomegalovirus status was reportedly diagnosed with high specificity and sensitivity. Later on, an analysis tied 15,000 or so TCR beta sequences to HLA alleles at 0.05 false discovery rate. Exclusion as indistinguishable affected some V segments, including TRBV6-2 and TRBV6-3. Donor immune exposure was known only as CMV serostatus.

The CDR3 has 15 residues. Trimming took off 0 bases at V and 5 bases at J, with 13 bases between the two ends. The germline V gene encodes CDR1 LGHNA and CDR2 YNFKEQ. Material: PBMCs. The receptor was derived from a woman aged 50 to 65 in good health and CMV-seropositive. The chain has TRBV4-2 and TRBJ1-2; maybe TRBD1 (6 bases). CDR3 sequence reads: CASSQDVTGSYGYTF. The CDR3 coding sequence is TGTGCCAGCAGCCAAGACGTGACAGGCAGTTATGGCTACACCTTC.